A selection of T cell receptor beta chains follows, all from one sample in a study of cytotoxic CD8 clonotypes in ibrutinib-treated CLL. TCRdb keeps only in-frame clones here, not all; method: immunoSEQ multiplex PCR. This table holds tens of thousands of clones, around four fifths found once. Sequencing was performed on PBMCs, taken after 24 months of ibrutinib treatment. Receptors were obtained from a human donor with chronic lymphocytic leukemia. The conserved cysteine and the conserved F or W are not part of the CDR3 here.

length: 14
V: TRBV30
J: TRBJ2-7
CDR3: AWSVPGTGTFYEQY

length: 13
V: TRBV9
J: TRBJ1-2
CDR3: ASSATLGINYGYT

length: 12
V: TRBV19
J: TRBJ2-3
CDR3: ASLERSSTDTQY

length: 14
V: TRBV10-1
J: TRBJ2-1
CDR3: ASSESGLAEYNEQF

length: 12
V: TRBV9
J: TRBJ1-3
CDR3: ASSAPTDWNTIY

length: 12
V: TRBV19
J: TRBJ2-2
CDR3: ASSIVGTGGELF

length: 12
V: TRBV6-1
J: TRBJ1-2
CDR3: ASTRGLNNYGYT

length: 17
V: TRBV18
J: TRBJ2-1
CDR3: ASSPPRLADVGTYNEQF

length: 12
V: TRBV19
J: TRBJ2-7
CDR3: ASSRGDRGYEQY

length: 12
V: TRBV5-1
J: TRBJ2-2
CDR3: ASSLTANTGELF

length: 13
V: TRBV18
J: TRBJ2-2
CDR3: ASSLGQGNTGELF

length: 14
V: TRBV6-5
J: TRBJ2-7
CDR3: ASSYRLATPSYEQY

length: 13
V: TRBV5-5
J: TRBJ1-5
CDR3: ASSFGGGSNQPQH

length: 14
V: TRBV7-9
J: TRBJ2-1
CDR3: ASSLAGQGYSNEQF

length: 10
V: TRBV28
J: TRBJ2-5
CDR3: ASSTGQETQY

length: 13
V: TRBV18
J: TRBJ1-1
CDR3: ASSQTKQGWTEAF

length: 12
V: TRBV29-1
J: TRBJ2-7
CDR3: SVEDTRTGYEQY

length: 12
V: TRBV7-2
J: TRBJ2-7
CDR3: ASSLGHGSSEQY